This passage covers 16 T cell receptor beta chains from one sample sequenced in a study of blood T cells in healthy people across ages. A J-beta primer mix and a sample-barcoded 5' primer were used in a second PCR of roughly 6 to 12 cycles. Each CDR3 protein gets one entry after TCRdb re-called the 5' RACE reads with MiXCR. The repertoire consists of about 970,000 distinct CDR3 sequences, with roughly 51% occurring once and the leading ten covering roughly 23%. The material sequenced was blood. These receptors all come from a woman between 55 and 75 years old in good health.

The V and J genes are TRBV12-3 or TRBV12-4 and TRBJ2-5; D may be TRBD2 (6 bases). Trimming left V 6 bases short and J 4 bases short, with 15 bases between. This CDR3 contains 14 residues. The CDR3 DNA sequence: TGTGCCAGCAGCTCACGGGGGTTTGGAGAGACCCAGTACTTC. Its protein is CASSSRGFGETQYF.

The CDR3 sequence is CASRIGGPDNEQFF. CDR3 nucleotide sequence: TGTGCCAGCAGGATAGGAGGGCCAGATAATGAGCAGTTCTTC. V and J are TRBV3-1 and TRBJ2-1; TRBD2 is a possible D gene (6 bases). This CDR3 has 14 amino acids. Germline CDR1 is LGHDT and CDR2 is YNNKEL (reference sequence). The ends were cut back, 6 bases at V and 7 bases at J, with 16 bases in the middle.

This clonotype was recorded a few times. The genes are TRBV6-5 and TRBJ1-2, with TRBD1 identical over 10 bases. Germline loops: CDR1 MNHEY, CDR2 SVGAGI. CDR3 length: 14 residues. Trimming cost V 4 bases and J 5 bases; bases outside gene matches: 4. This chain's CDR3 is CASSSTGGAYGYTF. Written as DNA, the CDR3 is TGTGCCAGCAGTTCGACAGGGGGCGCGTATGGCTACACCTTC.

The chain combines TRBV28 with TRBJ2-7, with D hard to call. V lost 6 bases and J 1 base, leaving 7 bases between the germline ends. Per the germline V gene, CDR1 is MDHEN and CDR2 is SYDVKM. CDR3 length: 12 amino acids. CDR3 in amino acids: CASSTTSYEQYF. CDR3 in DNA: TGTGCCAGCAGCACCACGTCCTACGAGCAGTACTTC.

This clonotype came up a few times. The genes are TRBV4-2 and TRBJ2-1, with TRBD2 matching 9 bases. V shed 4 bases and J 5 bases; nucleotides not matched to a gene: 3. Germline V gene data show CDR1 as LGHNA and CDR2 as YNFKEQ. This CDR3 is built from 14 residues. The DNA for the CDR3 is TGTGCCAGCAGCCTCAGACTAGCGGACAATGAGCAGTTCTTC. The encoded protein is CASSLRLADNEQFF.

The V gene is TRBV4-1, the J gene TRBJ2-2; D perhaps matches TRBD1 (6 bases). The CDR3 is 15 amino acids. Trimming shortened V by 1 base and J by 5 bases, and 11 bases separated the two germline ends. Germline loops: CDR1 MGHRA, CDR2 YSYEKL. CDR3 sequence: CASSQAGARTGELFF. Here the CDR3 DNA reads TGCGCCAGCAGCCAAGCAGGGGCTCGTACCGGGGAGCTGTTTTTT.

The V and J genes are TRBV29-1 and TRBJ2-1; a weak D match, TRBD2 (5 bases). The CDR3 sequence is 13 residues long. Trimming cost V 2 bases and J 4 bases, with 9 bases left between them. Germline loops: CDR1 SQVTM, CDR2 ANQGSEA. The CDR3 DNA is TGCAGCGTTGAACTAGCAGTTTACAATGAGCAGTTCTTC. This translates into CSVELAVYNEQFF.

The chain combines TRBV11-2 with TRBJ2-1; the D call may be TRBD1 or TRBD2 (5 bases each). Trimming cost V 5 bases and J 6 bases, with 20 bases left between them. This CDR3 is built from 16 residues. Germline V gene sequence: CDR1 SGHAT, CDR2 FQNNGV. The CDR3 DNA sequence: TGTGCCAGCAGCCCCGTTGGGACCCAAGGGTCCAATGAGCAGTTCTTC. Residues: CASSPVGTQGSNEQFF.

V is TRBV2 and J is TRBJ1-2; D not certain. Germline V lookup: CDR1 SNHLY, CDR2 FYNNEI. This CDR3 spans 13 amino acids. The V gene lost 3 bases and the J gene lost 0 bases, with 5 bases spanning the gap. CDR3 sequence (DNA): TGTGCCAGCAGTGAGCGACCTAACTATGGCTACACCTTC. The encoded protein is CASSERPNYGYTF. The complete variable domain, with remaining parts taken from reference TRBV2 and TRBJ1-2, reads EPEVTQTPSHQVTQMGQEVILRCVPISNHLYFYWYRQILGQKVEFLVSFYNNEISEKSEIFDDQFSVERPDGSNFTLKIRSTKLEDSAMYFCASSERPNYGYTFGSGTRLTVV.

The chain couples TRBV12-3 or TRBV12-4 to TRBJ1-5, with D perhaps TRBD1 (5 bases). Trimming took 3 bases from V and 5 from J, leaving 8 bases between them. The CDR3 loop spans 13 amino acids. The DNA of the CDR3 is TGTGCCAGCAGTTTCAGGGATCATCAGCCCCAGCATTTT. Translating gives CASSFRDHQPQHF.

V gene TRBV28 combines with J gene TRBJ2-5; 12 positions agree with TRBD2. The CDR3 runs 18 residues. Germline lookup yields CDR1 MDHEN and CDR2 SYDVKM. V dropped 7 bases and J dropped 11; count of bases not matched to a gene: 23. The CDR3 DNA sequence: TGTGCCAGCACCCCGAACCCCCAACTAGCGGGAGGTCGTAATGGGCAGTACTTC. It is translated as CASTPNPQLAGGRNGQYF. The full variable domain, with the rest looked up from reference TRBV28 and TRBJ2-5, is DVKVTQSSRYLVKRTGEKVFLECVQDMDHENMFWYRQDPGLGLRLIYFSYDVKMKEKGDIPEGYSVSREKKERFSLILESASTNQTSMYLCASTPNPQLAGGRNGQYFGPGTRLLVL.

This clonotype was recorded many times. The chain joins TRBV10-3 to TRBJ2-7; 10 nucleotides align to TRBD1. Germline-derived CDR1 and CDR2 are ENHRY and SYGVKD. V was pared by 3 bases and J by 4 bases, with 6 bases of the junction left unmatched. The CDR3 has 15 amino acids. The CDR3, as DNA: TGTGCCATCAGTGAAGGGACAGGGGATGGGTACGAGCAGTACTTC. Protein sequence: CAISEGTGDGYEQYF.

The rearrangement joins TRBV20-1 to TRBJ2-7; the match to TRBD2 covers 8 bases. Trimming at V came to 8 bases and at J to 4 bases, leaving 10 bases not matched to a gene. The CDR3 sequence is 13 residues long. Germline V lookup: CDR1 DFQATT, CDR2 SNEGSKA (reference sequence). CDR3 sequence (DNA): TGCAGTTCCCCCGGGAGGGTGGGGTACGAGCAGTACTTC. Translated, it gives CSSPGRVGYEQYF.

This clonotype occurred a few times. This clone may be a read error of a much larger clone one base away. This sequence joins TRBV7-8 and TRBJ2-1, with 8 bases matching TRBD2. In germline, CDR1 is SGHVS, CDR2 FQNEAQ. The CDR3 extends over 16 amino acids. The CDR3 nucleotides are TGTGTCAGCAGCTTAGGCGCTACCGGACTAGCTGATGAGCAGTTCTTC. It codes for CVSSLGATGLADEQFF.

This clonotype was seen more than once but under ten times. V gene TRBV28 combines with J gene TRBJ2-3; a possible D gene is TRBD2 (6 bases). The CDR3 runs to 16 residues. Trimming removed 5 bases from V and 1 base from J, with 16 bases in between. CDR1 and CDR2 from the germline V gene are MDHEN and SYDVKM. The CDR3 spells CASSDFGRVGTDTQYF. The CDR3 region has the DNA TGTGCCAGCAGTGACTTCGGGAGAGTGGGCACAGATACGCAGTATTTT.

This clonotype was detected a few times. The J gene is TRBJ2-1, the V gene TRBV20-1; 9 bases align to TRBD1. The J call is uncertain, as TRBJ2-7 better fits the DNA end. Germline CDR1 and CDR2: DFQATT and SNEGSKA (reference sequence). The CDR3 sequence is 14 residues long. The CDR3 sequence: CSATPGQGYNEQYF. CDR3 nucleotide sequence: TGCAGTGCTACTCCGGGACAGGGATACAATGAGCAGTACTTC.